This TCR beta chain is from a study of shared T cell receptors in the human thymus (dated by TCRdb to the early 2020s). Regarding the research as a whole: The study examined how the human thymus generates shared, self-reactive T-cell receptor alpha chains.

Relative to germline, V is missing 6 bases and J is missing 3 bases, with 9 bases of the junction outside any gene match. Counted from cysteine to phenylalanine, this CDR3 has 16 amino acids. Solely the CDR3 DNA is kept, with 48 bases framed from the first base. CDR1 MDHEN and CDR2 SYDVKM are derived from the germline V gene. About this clone: What antigen it recognizes has not been identified. No per-base quality is available; no much larger clone lies one base away.

The library was obtained by the immunoSEQ multiplex PCR assay. Not all clones reach the TCRdb copy of this immuneACCESS table, which keeps in-frame sequences only. Checked studies attribute under half of the gap to unresolved V genes and leave the rest unexplained. This sample is represented by around 340,000 clones; approximately 95% of them were singletons. The ten most abundant clones make up approximately 0.02% of the sample. The sequence is built from TRBV28 and TRBJ1-1; the junction holds 11 bases that match TRBD1. The sequence derives from a human donor. Sequencing was done on a sample of thymocytes. CDR3 region: CASRQSGTGGDTEAFF. Here is the DNA: TGTGCCAGCAGGCAATCCGGGACAGGGGGGGACACTGAAGCTTTCTTT.